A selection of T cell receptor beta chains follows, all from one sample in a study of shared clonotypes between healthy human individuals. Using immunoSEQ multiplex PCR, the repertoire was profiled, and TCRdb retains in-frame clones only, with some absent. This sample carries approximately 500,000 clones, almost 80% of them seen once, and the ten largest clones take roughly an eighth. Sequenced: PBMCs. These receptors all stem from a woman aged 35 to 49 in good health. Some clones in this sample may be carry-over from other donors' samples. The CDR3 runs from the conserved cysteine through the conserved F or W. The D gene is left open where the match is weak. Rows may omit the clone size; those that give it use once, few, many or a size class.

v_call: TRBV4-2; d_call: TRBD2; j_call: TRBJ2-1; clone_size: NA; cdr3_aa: CASSQDPTGGPDEQFF; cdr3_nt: TGTGCCAGCAGCCAAGATCCGACGGGAGGGCCAGATGAGCAGTTCTTC
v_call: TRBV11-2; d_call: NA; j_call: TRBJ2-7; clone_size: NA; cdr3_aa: CASSLTEGAEQYF; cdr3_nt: TGTGCCAGCAGCTTAACGGAGGGGGCCGAGCAGTACTTC
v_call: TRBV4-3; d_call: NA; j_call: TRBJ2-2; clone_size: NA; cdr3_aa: CASSQRNRGTGELFF; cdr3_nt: TGCGCCAGCAGCCAAAGGAACCGGGGAACCGGGGAGCTGTTTTTT
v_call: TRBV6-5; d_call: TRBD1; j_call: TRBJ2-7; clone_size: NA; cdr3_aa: CASRTGSEQYF; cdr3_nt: TGTGCCAGCAGGACAGGGTCCGAGCAGTACTTC
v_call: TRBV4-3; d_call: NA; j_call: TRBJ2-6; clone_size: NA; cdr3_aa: CASSQTFSGANVLTF; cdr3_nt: TGCGCCAGCAGCCAAACCTTCTCTGGGGCCAACGTCCTGACTTTC
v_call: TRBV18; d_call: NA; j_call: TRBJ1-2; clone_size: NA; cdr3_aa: CASSPPGGGYTF; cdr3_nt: TGTGCCAGCTCACCACCTGGGGGCGGCTACACCTTC
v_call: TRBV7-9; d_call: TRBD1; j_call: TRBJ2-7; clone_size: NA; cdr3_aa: CASSLDGVGGDEQYF; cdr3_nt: TGTGCCAGCAGCTTAGATGGCGTAGGGGGCGACGAGCAGTACTTC
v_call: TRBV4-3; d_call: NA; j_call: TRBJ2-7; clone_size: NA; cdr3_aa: CASSQGPGYEQYF; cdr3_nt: TGCGCCAGCAGCCAAGGGCCGGGCTACGAGCAGTACTTC
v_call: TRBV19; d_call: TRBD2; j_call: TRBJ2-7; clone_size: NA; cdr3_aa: CASSPSAGGSYEQYF; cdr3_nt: TGTGCCAGTAGTCCCTCGGCGGGGGGCTCCTACGAGCAGTACTTC
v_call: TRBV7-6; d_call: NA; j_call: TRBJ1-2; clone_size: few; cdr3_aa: CASSLEGWGYTF; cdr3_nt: TGTGCCAGCAGCTTAGAGGGCTGGGGCTACACCTTC
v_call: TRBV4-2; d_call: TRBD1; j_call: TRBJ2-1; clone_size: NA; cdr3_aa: CASSPAAGQGGNEQFF; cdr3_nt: TGTGCCAGCAGCCCCGCGGCCGGACAGGGTGGCAATGAGCAGTTCTTC
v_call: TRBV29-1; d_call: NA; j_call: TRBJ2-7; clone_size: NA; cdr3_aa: CSVEGYRGGYEQYF; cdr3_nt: TGCAGCGTTGAAGGCTACAGGGGAGGATACGAGCAGTACTTC